The next 21 T cell receptor beta chains were all read from a single sample in a study of control samples from healthy donors and cancer patients. Measured with immunoSEQ multiplex PCR; TCRdb has only the in-frame clones, and not every one. This sample has 350,000 to 450,000 clones; about nine tenths occur once, and the top ten carry 5% to 7%. Sequencing used PBMCs. The receptors originated from a man aged 40-49 years with head and neck cancer.

The V and J genes are TRBV28 and TRBJ2-7; 7 nucleotides align to TRBD1. V shed 8 bases, J shed 0 bases, and the junction held 4 bases outside the gene matches. Germline V gives CDR1 MDHEN, CDR2 SYDVKM. This CDR3 region has 13 residues. In DNA, the CDR3 is TGTGCCAGCGCCGGGACAGTCTCCTACGAGCAGTACTTC. Translating gives CASAGTVSYEQYF.

V and J are TRBV29-1 and TRBJ1-2; D not certain. CDR3 length equals 13 residues. V dropped 4 bases and J dropped 1 base, with 10 bases sitting between them. CDR1 is SQVTM and CDR2 is ANQGSEA in the germline V gene. The CDR3 sequence is CSVGHGRNYGYTF. The CDR3 nucleotides are TGCAGCGTTGGCCACGGACGTAACTATGGCTACACCTTC.

The genes are TRBV4-2 and TRBJ2-5, with TRBD1 as a possible D gene (6 bases). The V end was cut by 0 bases, the J end by 1 base, with 9 bases between. CDR1 and CDR2 (germline): LGHNA, YNFKEQ. The CDR3 has 15 residues. The CDR3 loop reads CASSQEGASQETQYF. CDR3 DNA: TGTGCCAGCAGCCAAGAGGGGGCATCCCAAGAGACCCAGTACTTC.

This sequence joins TRBV6-5 and TRBJ2-5, with TRBD1 matching 10 bases. This CDR3 contains 14 residues. The trim removed 10 bases at V and 11 bases at J, leaving 16 bases unmatched. Per the germline V gene, CDR1 is MNHEY and CDR2 is SVGAGI. The CDR3 nucleotides are TGTGCCACAGGGGGACAGGGGCAACGGGGAGAGCAGTACTTC. Translated, it gives CATGGQGQRGEQYF.

This clone was seen once. DNA of the CDR3: TGTGCTAGTGGGAAGGACATCTCTAGCACAGATACGCAGTATTTT. Translating gives CASGKDISSTDTQYF. The chain is built from TRBV12-5 and TRBJ2-3, with D tentatively TRBD1 (5 bases). The CDR3 covers 15 residues. Trimming took 6 bases from V and 0 from J, leaving 13 bases between them. Per the germline V gene, CDR1 is LGHNT and CDR2 is FRNRAP. Looking up the rest from reference TRBV12-5 and TRBJ2-3 gives the full variable domain: DARVTQTPRHKVTEMGQEVTMRCQPILGHNTVFWYRQTMMQGLELLAYFRNRAPLDDSGMPKDRFSAEMPDATLATLKIQPSEPRDSAVYFCASGKDISSTDTQYFGPGTRLTVL.

This clone was seen a few times. The CDR3 bases are TGTGCCAGCAGCCAAACCATTCGCAGGGATAATGGCTACACCTTC. Its protein product is CASSQTIRRDNGYTF. The V call is TRBV16, the J call TRBJ1-2, with D possibly being TRBD1 (5 bases). This CDR3 is 15 amino acids long. With 2 bases removed from V and 6 bases from J, the gap between germline ends came to 16 bases. Per the germline V gene, CDR1 is KGHSY and CDR2 is FQNENV. The full variable domain, rest sourced from reference TRBV16 and TRBJ1-2, is GEEVAQTPKHLVRGEGQKAKLYCAPIKGHSYVFWYQQVLKNEFKFLISFQNENVFDETGMPKERFSAKCLPNSPCSLEIQATKLEDSAVYFCASSQTIRRDNGYTFGSGTRLTVV.

This clone has a single count. The CDR3 coding sequence is TGTGCCATCAGTGGGCCCCCGGACAGGGGCAGTCTCCTTGCCCTTGAAGCTTTCTTT. This translates into CAISGPPDRGSLLALEAFF. V gene TRBV10-3 combines with J gene TRBJ1-1, with TRBD1 matching 9 bases. Germline V gene data show CDR1 as ENHRY and CDR2 as SYGVKD. V lost 4 bases and J lost 7; bases outside the gene matches: 22. CDR3 size: 19 residues.

The rearrangement links TRBV28 to TRBJ2-7, with D tentatively TRBD1 (6 bases). V was clipped by 5 bases and J by 0 bases, with 14 bases between them. The CDR3 length is 15 residues. Germline CDR1 is MDHEN and CDR2 is SYDVKM. CDR3 loop: CASSLDRFLSYEQYF. CDR3 coding DNA: TGTGCCAGCAGTCTGGACAGATTCCTCTCCTACGAGCAGTACTTC.

The genes are TRBV23-1 and TRBJ2-1; no firm D call. TRBV23-1 is an open reading frame, and its role is uncertain. The CDR3 loop spans 15 amino acids. V lost 7 bases, J lost 7 bases, and 20 bases lay in between. CDR3 amino acids: CASTISGLIGNEQFF. CDR3 bases: TGCGCCAGCACCATCTCCGGGCTTATTGGAAATGAGCAGTTCTTC.

The chain has TRBV7-9 and TRBJ1-4, with unresolved D. Trimming took 4 bases from V and 4 from J, leaving 16 bases between them. The CDR3 is made up of 16 amino acids. CDR1 SEHNR and CDR2 FQNEAQ come from the germline V gene (reference sequence). The CDR3 DNA sequence: TGTGCCAGCAGCTCACTCCGGACGGGTCTTAATGAAAAACTGTTTTTT. Translated: CASSSLRTGLNEKLFF.

The chain is built from TRBV12-5 and TRBJ2-1, with D maybe TRBD1 (7 bases). Trimming took off 6 bases at V and 1 base at J, with 16 bases between the two ends. Per germline, CDR1 LGHNT and CDR2 FRNRAP. This CDR3 is built from 16 residues. The CDR3 sequence: CASGLGGRGSYNEQFF. CDR3 in DNA: TGTGCTAGTGGCCTGGGGGGCAGGGGGTCCTACAATGAGCAGTTCTTC. Combining the CDR3 with reference TRBV12-5 and TRBJ2-1 gives the whole variable domain DARVTQTPRHKVTEMGQEVTMRCQPILGHNTVFWYRQTMMQGLELLAYFRNRAPLDDSGMPKDRFSAEMPDATLATLKIQPSEPRDSAVYFCASGLGGRGSYNEQFFGPGTRLTVL.

This clone has just a few counts. The rearrangement uses TRBV10-2 and TRBJ1-5; D unresolved. Germline V gene sequence: CDR1 WSHSY, CDR2 SAAADI. Trimming took off 2 bases at V and 6 bases at J, with 8 bases between the two ends. The CDR3 spans 13 residues. For the CDR3, the DNA is TGCGCCAGCAGTGAGATACCCAGTCAGCCCCAGCATTTT. It specifies CASSEIPSQPQHF.

The rearrangement joins TRBV9 to TRBJ2-1; D unresolved. Germline lookup yields CDR1 SGDLS and CDR2 YYNGEE. V was trimmed by 0 bases and J by 9 bases, leaving 16 bases between them. The CDR3 is 15 amino acids. The DNA of the CDR3 is TGTGCCAGCAGCGTAGATGGACGGCACTCCGGTGAGCAGTTCTTC. Protein product: CASSVDGRHSGEQFF.

This clone was found a few times. The chain couples TRBV10-3 to TRBJ1-2; a possible D gene is TRBD1 (5 bases). The V end lost 0 bases, the J end lost 4 bases, and 18 bases lay between the germline ends. Germline CDR1 and CDR2: ENHRY and SYGVKD. The CDR3 runs 17 residues. The DNA of the CDR3 is TGTGCCATCAGTGAGTCGTGGGGACTCAACCCCCGCTATGGCTACACCTTC. Residues: CAISESWGLNPRYGYTF.

J is TRBJ2-7 and V is TRBV27; 13 nucleotides agree with TRBD2. The V gene's germline CDR1 is MNHEY and CDR2 SMNVEV (reference sequence). J gave up 3 bases and V 6 bases, and 8 bases lay outside the gene matches. The CDR3 sequence is 16 residues long. CDR3: CASSRPGLAGNYEQYF. CDR3 DNA: TGTGCCAGCAGCCGACCGGGACTAGCGGGAAACTACGAGCAGTACTTC.

The chain uses TRBV4-1 and TRBJ2-7; D assignment may be TRBD1 or TRBD2 (5 bases each). The CDR3 has 13 amino acids. CDR1 and CDR2 (germline): MGHRA, YSYEKL. Between the trimmed V and J ends, which lost 4 bases and 5 bases, there was a span of 12 bases. CDR3 loop: CASSREGRNEQYF. The DNA of the CDR3 is TGCGCCAGCAGCCGCGAGGGGCGTAACGAGCAGTACTTC.

This chain connects TRBV5-3 to TRBJ2-1; the D gene is possibly TRBD2 (6 bases). TRBV5-3 is filed as an ORF, its function uncertain. V was clipped by 4 bases and J by 8 bases, with 22 bases between them. The CDR3 runs 16 residues. As DNA, the CDR3 is TGTGCCAGAAGCAAGGTCCCAGCGGGTTGTTTTGATGAGCAGTTCTTC. Residues: CARSKVPAGCFDEQFF.

The J gene is TRBJ2-5, the V gene TRBV11-2, with TRBD2 identical over 8 bases. Per the germline V gene, CDR1 is SGHAT and CDR2 is FQNNGV. J lost 5 bases, V lost 1 base, and 12 bases had no gene match. This CDR3 comprises 17 residues. This chain's CDR3 is CASSLVLQRGPRETQYF. The CDR3 region has the DNA TGTGCCAGCAGCTTAGTTCTTCAGCGGGGGCCAAGGGAGACCCAGTACTTC.

This clone was recorded only once. This chain connects TRBV28 to TRBJ1-5, with D maybe TRBD1 (5 bases). This CDR3 has 16 amino acids. CDR1 is MDHEN, CDR2 SYDVKM, per germline. V was trimmed by 5 bases and J by 2 bases, leaving 16 bases between them. Written as DNA, the CDR3 is TGTGCCAGCAGTGAGGCGGGGGGATTGGGCAATCAGCCCCAGCATTTT. The encoded protein is CASSEAGGLGNQPQHF. Together with reference TRBV28 and TRBJ1-5, the CDR3 gives the full variable domain: DVKVTQSSRYLVKRTGEKVFLECVQDMDHENMFWYRQDPGLGLRLIYFSYDVKMKEKGDIPEGYSVSREKKERFSLILESASTNQTSMYLCASSEAGGLGNQPQHFGDGTRLSIL.

The chain has TRBV7-9 and TRBJ2-7; D unclear. CDR1 is SEHNR and CDR2 is FQNEAQ in the germline V gene (reference sequence). V lost 2 bases to trimming and J lost 6 bases, with 8 bases between them. The CDR3 extends over 12 amino acids. The DNA for the CDR3 is TGTGCCAGCAGCTTATCCCTCGGCGAGCAGTACTTC. Translating gives CASSLSLGEQYF.

This clone appeared many times. The V gene is TRBV6-2 or TRBV6-3, the J gene TRBJ1-5; D unclear. V lost 4 bases and J 7 bases, leaving 17 bases between the germline ends. CDR3 length: 15 residues. Germline V lookup: CDR1 MNHEY, CDR2 SVGEGT. The CDR3 region is CASSSVQVGGQPQHF. CDR3 bases: TGTGCCAGCAGTTCAGTTCAGGTGGGTGGGCAGCCCCAGCATTTT.